The 26 T cell receptor beta chains presented below share a single source sample, sequenced in a study of a mutant IDH1 vaccine in newly diagnosed glioma. Time point specified: baseline, week 1 (first vaccination visit). The treatment was: pre-vaccination baseline after standard-of-care therapy. The method was immunoSEQ multiplex PCR; TCRdb's version includes in-frame clones alone and lacks a portion of them. The sample has around 88,000 clones, over 75% seen once. Specimen: PBMCs, collected from a glioma patient treated with radiotherapy, temozolomide or both. These receptors all stem from a man aged 40-55 years with glioma.

This clone was recorded once. The chain couples TRBV6-6 to TRBJ2-7; D unresolved. Trimming removed 4 bases from V and 2 bases from J, with 9 bases in between. The CDR3 is 13 residues long. Germline-derived CDR1 and CDR2 are MNHNY and SVGAGI (reference sequence). CDR3 bases: TGTGCCAGCAGTTCCAACGGAGCCTACGAGCAGTACTTC. It yields the protein CASSSNGAYEQYF.

The V call is TRBV30, the J call TRBJ2-1; 9 nucleotides match TRBD2. Germline trimming cut 1 base from V and 9 bases from J; bases unmatched to any gene: 7. CDR3 size: 14 residues. The V gene's germline CDR1 is GTSNPN and CDR2 SVGIG (reference sequence). The CDR3 spells CAWSEASGAGEQFF. CDR3 DNA: TGTGCCTGGAGTGAGGCTAGCGGGGCTGGTGAGCAGTTCTTC.

This clone turned up a few times. The chain links TRBV7-2 to TRBJ1-5, with 9 bases fitting TRBD1. This CDR3 contains 15 residues. With 1 base clipped from V and 9 bases from J, the junction kept 7 bases outside the gene matches. Germline V gene sequence: CDR1 SGHTA, CDR2 FQGNSA. Here the CDR3 reads CASSLGTGVIVPQHF. Written as DNA, the CDR3 is TGTGCCAGCAGCTTAGGGACAGGGGTAATTGTGCCCCAGCATTTT.

The chain has TRBV2 and TRBJ2-3; 8 nucleotides align to TRBD1. Unmatched junction bases numbered 4, after V lost 3 bases and J lost 2 bases. The V gene's germline CDR1 is SNHLY and CDR2 FYNNEI. The length of the CDR3 is 15 residues. Here the CDR3 DNA reads TGTGCCAGCAGTGATGCAGGGGGCCTCACAGATACGCAGTATTTT. Translated: CASSDAGGLTDTQYF.

The gene calls are TRBV7-9 and TRBJ2-5, with 7 bases identical to TRBD1. The DNA end is a closer match to TRBJ2-7, so the J assignment may be wrong. The germline V gene has CDR1 SEHNR and CDR2 FQNEAQ (reference sequence). The CDR3 runs 16 residues. The CDR3 sequence: CASSRSLTGSSYEQYF. CDR3 bases: TGTGCCAGCAGCCGCAGCTTGACAGGGAGCTCCTACGAGCAGTACTTC.

This rearrangement joins TRBV6-5 to TRBJ1-1; a weak D match, TRBD1 (5 bases). The germline CDR1 and CDR2 sequences are MNHEY and SVGAGI. V was trimmed by 7 bases and J by 0 bases, leaving 9 bases between them. CDR3 length: 13 residues. This CDR3 is CASTGRLNTEAFF. In DNA form, the CDR3 reads TGTGCCAGCACAGGGAGGTTGAACACTGAAGCTTTCTTT.

The chain couples TRBV19 to TRBJ2-7; a weak D match, TRBD2 (5 bases). The V and J ends lost 4 bases and 0 bases respectively, with 13 bases between them. The CDR3 contains 15 residues. Germline V gene data show CDR1 as LNHDA and CDR2 as SQIVND (reference sequence). The CDR3, as DNA: TGTGCCAGTAGTACGGACTCTCGGGGCTCCTACGAGCAGTACTTC. This gives the protein CASSTDSRGSYEQYF.

This clone was picked up a small number of times. The chain links TRBV5-6 to TRBJ1-2; 9 nucleotides align to TRBD1. Losses at the gene ends were 4 bases for V and 2 bases for J; bases not matched to a gene: 6. This CDR3 spans 15 amino acids. Germline assignment: CDR1 SGHDT and CDR2 YYEEEE. The CDR3 DNA reads TGTGCCAGCAGCCCGGGACAGGGCTCGAACTATGGCTACACCTTC. It yields the protein CASSPGQGSNYGYTF.

The rearrangement uses TRBV19 and TRBJ2-2; D not certain. V lost 3 bases to trimming and J lost 1 base, with 6 bases between them. Germline CDR1 and CDR2: LNHDA and SQIVND (reference sequence). The CDR3 is made up of 14 amino acids. As DNA, the CDR3 is TGTGCCAGTAGTATTGTTCTGAACACCGGGGAGCTGTTTTTT. Protein: CASSIVLNTGELFF.

The chain joins TRBV7-3 to TRBJ2-2; 12 bases match TRBD2. The germline CDR1 and CDR2 sequences are SGHTA and FQGTGA. The length of the CDR3 is 18 residues. The V and J ends lost 3 bases and 3 bases, in that order; junction bases with no gene match: 8. CDR3 DNA: TGTGCCAGCAGCTTCCCGACTAGCGGGAGTTATTACACCGGGGAGCTGTTTTTT. Translation: CASSFPTSGSYYTGELFF.

This clone turned up a few times. The chain uses TRBV7-9 and TRBJ2-2; D is undetermined. With 1 base removed from V and 4 bases from J, the gap between germline ends came to 10 bases. CDR1 is SEHNR, CDR2 FQNEAQ, per germline (reference sequence). The CDR3 runs to 15 residues. CDR3 DNA sequence: TGTGCCAGCAGCTTAGGAAGGACGGCCACCGGGGAGCTGTTTTTT. Its translation: CASSLGRTATGELFF.

This clone occurred a few times. The chain carries TRBV5-6 and TRBJ2-7; 7 positions match TRBD1. Germline CDR1 is SGHDT and CDR2 is YYEEEE. The CDR3 is 16 residues long. V shed 6 bases, J shed 5 bases, and the junction held 17 bases outside the gene matches. The CDR3, as DNA: TGTGCCAGCATCTCGCTTCGTCTACAGGGGTACAACGAGCAGTACTTC. It translates to CASISLRLQGYNEQYF.

This clone has ten or more counts. The chain combines TRBV7-9 with TRBJ2-7; D is perhaps TRBD1 (6 bases). The germline V gene encodes CDR1 SEHNR and CDR2 FQNEAQ (reference sequence). This CDR3 has 12 residues. Trimming took off 7 bases at V and 1 base at J, with 8 bases between the two ends. Written as DNA, the CDR3 is TGTGCCAGCAACAGGGATTCCTACGAGCAGTACTTC. Its translation: CASNRDSYEQYF.

This clone was detected only a few times. The rearrangement links TRBV19 to TRBJ1-2, with D unclear. The CDR3 contains 14 residues. Deletions cut 5 bases from V and 8 bases from J, with 18 bases between. Germline V gives CDR1 LNHDA, CDR2 SQIVND (reference sequence). The CDR3 here is CASSSQLGHSGYTF. CDR3 coding DNA: TGTGCCAGTAGTTCCCAGTTAGGCCACTCGGGCTACACCTTC.

The rearrangement uses TRBV14 and TRBJ2-3; D unresolved. The CDR3 is made up of 14 amino acids. Germline-derived CDR1 and CDR2 are SGHDN and FVKESK. V dropped 3 bases and J dropped 4 bases, with 11 bases sitting between them. The CDR3 DNA reads TGTGCCAGCAGCCACTTCCTGGCGGCAGATACGCAGTATTTT. Encoded protein: CASSHFLAADTQYF.

The CDR3 DNA sequence: TGTGCCAGCAGAGACTACAATGAGCAGTTCTTC. It codes for CASRDYNEQFF. The V and J genes are TRBV27 and TRBJ2-1; D is unresolved. Trimming removed 6 bases at V and 3 bases at J, with 3 bases between. CDR3 length: 11 amino acids. Germline CDR1 and CDR2: MNHEY and SMNVEV (reference sequence).

Notes on this clone: Germline is not matched at one junction end, which may reflect a read error. The genes are TRBV7-2 and TRBJ2-1; 10 nucleotides line up with TRBD2. Germline lookup yields CDR1 SGHTA and CDR2 FQGNSA. CDR3 length: 13 residues. The DNA for the CDR3 is TGTGCCAGCAGCCTAGCGGGAGTAGGTGAGCAGTTCTTC. Protein sequence: CASSLAGVGEQFF.

The genes are TRBV18 and TRBJ2-1; TRBD1 might be the D (5 bases). V was pared by 3 bases and J by 6 bases, with 9 bases between. The CDR3 covers 13 residues. From germline, CDR1 is KGHSH and CDR2 LQKENI. Here the CDR3 reads CASSPDDSNEQFF. The CDR3 region has the DNA TGTGCCAGCTCACCTGATGACAGCAATGAGCAGTTCTTC.

The V gene is TRBV25-1, the J gene TRBJ2-7; D is ambiguous. The CDR3 loop spans 13 amino acids. Germline-derived CDR1 and CDR2 are MGHDK and SYGVNS. V was clipped by 8 bases and J by 4 bases, with 15 bases between them. CDR3 residues: CASGGVQAYEQYF. The CDR3, as DNA: TGTGCCAGCGGTGGGGTACAAGCATACGAGCAGTACTTC.

The rearrangement joins TRBV5-1 to TRBJ2-3; 9 nucleotides match TRBD2. V shed 3 bases and J 5 bases; nucleotides not matched to a gene: 28. Per germline, CDR1 SGHRS and CDR2 YFSETQ. This CDR3 region has 22 residues. CDR3 nucleotide sequence: TGCGCCAGCAGCTCCCCGGCGGCAGGAAACCACTTCGCGGGGGGGTGGGTAGATACGCAGTATTTT. Residues: CASSSPAAGNHFAGGWVDTQYF. The full variable domain, rest sourced from reference TRBV5-1 and TRBJ2-3, is KAGVTQTPRYLIKTRGQQVTLSCSPISGHRSVSWYQQTPGQGLQFLFEYFSETQRNKGNFPGRFSGRQFSNSRSEMNVSTLELGDSALYLCASSSPAAGNHFAGGWVDTQYFGPGTRLTVL.

The rearrangement joins TRBV25-1 to TRBJ2-3, with TRBD1 identical over 10 bases. This CDR3 spans 16 amino acids. CDR1 is MGHDK, CDR2 SYGVNS, per germline. Trimming took 9 bases from V and 1 from J; bases not matched to a gene: 10. This CDR3 is CASAQRGTGGTDTQYF. The DNA for the CDR3 is TGTGCCAGTGCCCAGCGCGGGACAGGGGGCACAGATACGCAGTATTTT.

The chain links TRBV5-1 to TRBJ2-5; 7 nucleotides agree with TRBD2. Germline assignment: CDR1 SGHRS and CDR2 YFSETQ. Unmatched junction bases numbered 7, after V lost 0 bases and J lost 2 bases. The CDR3 is 16 amino acids. This chain's CDR3 is CASSLVGGGPQETQYF. The CDR3 DNA follows: TGCGCCAGCAGCTTGGTGGGCGGGGGACCGCAAGAGACCCAGTACTTC.

V is TRBV12-1 and J is TRBJ2-4; TRBD2 is the table's D call, not checked against the DNA. TRBV12-1 is a recognized pseudogene. The CDR3 is 18 residues long. The CDR3 DNA is TGTGCCAGCAGCATCTGGCCGCAAGCGGGATTTGTAAAAAACATTCAGTACTTC. Its translation: CASSIWPQAGFVKNIQYF.

The V and J genes are TRBV5-4 and TRBJ2-1; 14 bases fit TRBD2. Germline V gene data show CDR1 as SGHNT and CDR2 as YYREEE (reference sequence). J was trimmed by 9 bases and V by 3 bases; bases with no gene match: 8. This CDR3 comprises 16 residues. CDR3 sequence (DNA): TGTGCCAGCAGCTCGGGACTAGCGGGAGATCGGGGTGAGCAGTTCTTC. Translation gives CASSSGLAGDRGEQFF. The complete variable domain, with remaining parts taken from reference TRBV5-4 and TRBJ2-1, reads ETGVTQSPTHLIKTRGQQVTLRCSSQSGHNTVSWYQQALGQGPQFIFQYYREEENGRGNFPPRFSGLQFPNYSSELNVNALELDDSALYLCASSSGLAGDRGEQFFGPGTRLTVL.

This clone has only one observation. The genes are TRBV19 and TRBJ2-3; D is ambiguous. V was clipped by 6 bases and J by 6 bases, with 7 bases between them. The CDR3 spans 11 residues. Germline-derived CDR1 and CDR2 are LNHDA and SQIVND (reference sequence). This chain's CDR3 is CASSTVDTQYF. The CDR3 DNA reads TGTGCCAGTAGCACTGTCGATACGCAGTATTTT.

The J gene is TRBJ2-7, the V gene TRBV19; D ambiguous. CDR3 length equals 12 residues. V dropped 4 bases and J dropped 4 bases, with 8 bases sitting between them. Germline CDR1 reads LNHDA; CDR2 reads SQIVND (reference sequence). CDR3 sequence (DNA): TGTGCCAGTAGTAATCAGGTTTACGAGCAGTACTTC. Amino acid sequence: CASSNQVYEQYF.